This is a list of T cell receptor beta chains from one sample in a study of shared clonotypes between healthy human individuals. Assay: immunoSEQ multiplex PCR; the TCRdb copy retains only in-frame clones and omits some. The sample lists about a million clones, about 80% occurring once. What was sequenced was memory CD4+ T cells sorted from blood. All receptors derive from a man younger than 30 in good health. The CDR3 runs from the conserved cysteine through the conserved F or W. Each record gives: CDR3 protein, CDR3 DNA, V gene, J gene, D gene, CDR3 length, clone size. A D gene is named only where the DNA matches it firmly. Clone size is not always given. Where it is, it says once, few, many or a class for expanded clones.

CASSLEGLLNTQYF,TGTGCCAGCAGCTTAGAAGGCCTCCTGAATACGCAGTATTTT,TRBV7-9,TRBJ2-3,NA,14,NA
CASSLLAVYNEQFF,TGTGCCAGCAGTTTATTGGCGGTCTACAATGAGCAGTTCTTC,TRBV28,TRBJ2-1,NA,14,NA
CAWTGSVSQPQHF,TGTGCCTGGACAGGGTCAGTAAGTCAGCCCCAGCATTTT,TRBV30,TRBJ1-5,NA,13,NA
CASSSPGTLSYEQYF,TGTGCCAGTAGTAGCCCCGGGACTTTGTCCTACGAGCAGTACTTC,TRBV19,TRBJ2-7,NA,15,NA
CASTTRGGDTGELFF,TGTGCCAGCACCACCCGGGGAGGGGACACCGGGGAGCTGTTTTTT,TRBV5-4,TRBJ2-2,TRBD2,15,NA
CASSQDLFGRAHTEAFF,TGTGCCAGCAGCCAAGATCTGTTTGGCAGGGCTCACACTGAAGCTTTCTTT,TRBV14,TRBJ1-1,NA,17,NA
CASSEVTLPLHF,TGTGCCAGCAGTGAAGTCACCTTACCCCTCCACTTT,TRBV6-1,TRBJ1-6,NA,12,once
CAARGLTGELFF,TGCGCCGCTAGGGGGCTCACCGGGGAGCTGTTTTTT,TRBV5-1,TRBJ2-2,TRBD1,12,NA
CASSEQGALYEQYF,TGTGCCAGCAGCGAGCAGGGAGCGCTCTACGAGCAGTACTTC,TRBV5-4,TRBJ2-7,NA,14,NA
CASRNRGLGNTEAFF,TGTGCCAGCAGGAACAGGGGGCTGGGGAACACTGAAGCTTTCTTT,TRBV27,TRBJ1-1,TRBD1,15,many
CASSHEGSGANVLTF,TGTGCCAGCAGTCACGAGGGCTCCGGGGCCAACGTCCTGACTTTC,TRBV6-6,TRBJ2-6,NA,15,NA
CASSPGQTFTGELFF,TGTGCCAGCTCGCCTGGACAGACCTTCACCGGGGAGCTGTTTTTT,TRBV18,TRBJ2-2,NA,15,NA
CASSLSLDTQYF,TGTGCCAGCAGCTTAAGCTTGGATACGCAGTATTTT,TRBV5-4,TRBJ2-3,NA,12,NA
CASSKQGGIFGYTF,TGTGCCAGCAGCAAGCAAGGGGGGATTTTTGGCTACACCTTC,TRBV28,TRBJ1-2,NA,14,once
CASSPNLIQPQHF,TGTGCCAGCAGCCCGAATCTGATTCAGCCCCAGCATTTT,TRBV7-2,TRBJ1-5,NA,13,NA
CASRPGLAGTGELFF,TGTGCCAGCAGACCAGGACTAGCGGGGACCGGGGAGCTGTTTTTT,TRBV7-2,TRBJ2-2,TRBD2,15,NA
CASSLDGGRAGELFF,TGCGCCAGCAGCTTGGATGGCGGGCGGGCCGGGGAGCTGTTTTTT,TRBV5-1,TRBJ2-2,NA,15,NA
CAMEAVRGYEQYF,TGTGCCATGGAAGCGGTTCGAGGCTACGAGCAGTACTTC,TRBV2,TRBJ2-7,NA,13,many
CASSGGGEDTQYF,TGTGCCAGCAGTGGGGGGGGCGAGGATACGCAGTATTTT,TRBV6-4,TRBJ2-3,NA,13,NA
CASRPVGTAVEAFF,TGTGCCAGCAGACCTGTTGGGACAGCAGTTGAAGCTTTCTTT,TRBV6-5,TRBJ1-1,TRBD1,14,many
CASSLTGQGRNTIYF,TGCGCCAGCAGCTTGACCGGACAGGGGCGAAACACCATATATTTT,TRBV5-1,TRBJ1-3,TRBD1,15,NA
CASSGGTDSHEQYF,TGTGCCAGCAGCGGAGGAACAGATTCCCACGAGCAGTACTTC,TRBV9,TRBJ2-7,NA,14,many
CASSLEGLFNEQFF,TGTGCCAGCAGCCTGGAGGGCCTCTTTAATGAGCAGTTCTTC,TRBV14,TRBJ2-1,NA,14,once
CASSEARFTQYF,TGTGCCAGCAGTGAAGCCCGATTCACCCAGTACTTC,TRBV6-1,TRBJ2-5,NA,12,NA
CASSLGGTGAGNTIYF,TGTGCCAGCAGCTTAGGAGGGACAGGGGCTGGAAACACCATATATTTT,TRBV7-6,TRBJ1-3,TRBD1,16,NA
CAWREKSSQPQHF,TGTGCCTGGAGAGAAAAATCAAGTCAGCCCCAGCATTTT,TRBV30,TRBJ1-5,NA,13,NA